This TCR beta chain was captured by sequencing in a study of T cells in Graves' hyperthyroidism and ophthalmopathy. Study-wide results and limits: Blood also carried most thyroid clonotypes expanded above 0.001.

This clonotype was seen at least ten times. Its cognate antigen is unknown. CDR1 and CDR2 (germline): MDHEN, SYDVKM. With V trimmed by 6 bases and J by 3 bases, 4 bases remained unmatched. The CDR3 runs 13 residues. Ophthalmopathy patients showed a Clinical Activity Score of at least 3, NOSPECS grade of at least 4 and duration under 3 months. Each diagnosis was grounded in clinical symptoms, serum thyroxine and TRAb, thyroid ultrasound, and orbital computed tomography. TCR beta CDR3 regions were amplified from RNA. Using the HTBI primer set, a first-round RT-PCR was run on the TCR CDR3. MiXCR, applied by TCRdb to the multiplex PCR reads, yields one record per CDR3 protein. Seen here are 700,000 or so distinct CDR3 sequences, 13% to 15% observed once, and the top ten hold around 12%.

This receptor was identified in a woman aged 50 to 60 with Graves' ophthalmopathy. J is TRBJ2-7 and V is TRBV28, with TRBD1 matching over 8 bases. Sequencing was done on a sample of blood. The CDR3 bases are TGTGCCAGCAGGTCAGGGGGCGTCTACGAGCAGTACTTC. It encodes CASRSGGVYEQYF.